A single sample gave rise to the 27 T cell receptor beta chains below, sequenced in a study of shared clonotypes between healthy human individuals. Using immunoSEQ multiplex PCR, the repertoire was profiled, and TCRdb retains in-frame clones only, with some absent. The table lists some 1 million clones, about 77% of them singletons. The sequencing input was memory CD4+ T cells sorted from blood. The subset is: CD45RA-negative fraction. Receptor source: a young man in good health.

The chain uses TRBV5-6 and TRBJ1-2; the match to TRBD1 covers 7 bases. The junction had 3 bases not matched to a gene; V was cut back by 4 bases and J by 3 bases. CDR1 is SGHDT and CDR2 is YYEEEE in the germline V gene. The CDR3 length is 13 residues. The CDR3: CASSRDSYYGYTF. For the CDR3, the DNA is TGTGCCAGCAGCCGGGACAGCTACTATGGCTACACCTTC.

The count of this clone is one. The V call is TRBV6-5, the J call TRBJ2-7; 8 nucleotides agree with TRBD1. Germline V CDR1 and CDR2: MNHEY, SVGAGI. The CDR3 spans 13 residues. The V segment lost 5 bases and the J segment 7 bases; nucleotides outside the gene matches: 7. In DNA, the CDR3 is TGTGCCAGCAGTCGTCCAGGGGGCGGGGAGCAGTACTTC. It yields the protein CASSRPGGGEQYF.

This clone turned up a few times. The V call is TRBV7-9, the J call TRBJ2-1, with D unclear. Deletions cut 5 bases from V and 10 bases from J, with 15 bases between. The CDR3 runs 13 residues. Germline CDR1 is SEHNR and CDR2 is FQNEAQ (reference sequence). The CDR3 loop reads CASSLDGASEQFF. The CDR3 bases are TGTGCCAGCAGCCTCGACGGTGCTTCGGAGCAGTTCTTC.

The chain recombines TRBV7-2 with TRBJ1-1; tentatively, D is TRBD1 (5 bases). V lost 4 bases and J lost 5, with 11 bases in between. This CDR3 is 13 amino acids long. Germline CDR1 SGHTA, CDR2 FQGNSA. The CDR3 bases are TGTGCCAGCAGCTACGGTCGGGGGACTGAAGCTTTCTTT. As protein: CASSYGRGTEAFF.

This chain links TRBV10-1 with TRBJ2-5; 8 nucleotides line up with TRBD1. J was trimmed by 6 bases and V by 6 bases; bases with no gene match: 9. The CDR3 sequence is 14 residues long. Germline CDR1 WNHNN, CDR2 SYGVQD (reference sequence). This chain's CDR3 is CASSPGTGSKTQYF. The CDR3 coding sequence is TGCGCCAGCAGCCCCGGGACAGGCTCGAAGACCCAGTACTTC.

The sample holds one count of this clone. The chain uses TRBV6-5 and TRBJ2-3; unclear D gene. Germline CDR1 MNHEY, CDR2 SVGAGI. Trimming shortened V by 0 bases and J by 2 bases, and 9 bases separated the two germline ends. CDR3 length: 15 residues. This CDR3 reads CASSYSGSPTDTQYF. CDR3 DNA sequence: TGTGCCAGCAGTTACTCGGGCAGCCCCACAGATACGCAGTATTTT.

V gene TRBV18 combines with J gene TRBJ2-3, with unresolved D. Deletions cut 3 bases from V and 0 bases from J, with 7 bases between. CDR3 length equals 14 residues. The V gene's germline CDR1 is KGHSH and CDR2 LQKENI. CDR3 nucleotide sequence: TGTGCCAGCTCACCGCTGCAGAGCACAGATACGCAGTATTTT. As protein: CASSPLQSTDTQYF.

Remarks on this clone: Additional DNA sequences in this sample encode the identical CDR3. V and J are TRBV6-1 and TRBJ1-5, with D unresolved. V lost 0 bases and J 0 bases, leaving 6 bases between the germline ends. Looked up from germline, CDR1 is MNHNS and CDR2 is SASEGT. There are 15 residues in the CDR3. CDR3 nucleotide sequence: TGTGCCAGCAGTGAAGCCATCAATAGCAATCAGCCCCAGCATTTT. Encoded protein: CASSEAINSNQPQHF.

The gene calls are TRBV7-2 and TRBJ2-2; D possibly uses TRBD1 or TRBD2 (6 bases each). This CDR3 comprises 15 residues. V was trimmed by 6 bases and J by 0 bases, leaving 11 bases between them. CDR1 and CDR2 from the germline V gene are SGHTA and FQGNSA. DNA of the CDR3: TGTGCCAGCAGAAAGGGGGGCGCGAACACCGGGGAGCTGTTTTTT. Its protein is CASRKGGANTGELFF.

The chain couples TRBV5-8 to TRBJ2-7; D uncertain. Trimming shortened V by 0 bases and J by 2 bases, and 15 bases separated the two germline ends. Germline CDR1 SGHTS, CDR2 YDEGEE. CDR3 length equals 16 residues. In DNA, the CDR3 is TGTGCCAGCAGCTTGGGGCCCGCAGGCGTGACCTACGAGCAGTACTTC. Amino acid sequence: CASSLGPAGVTYEQYF.

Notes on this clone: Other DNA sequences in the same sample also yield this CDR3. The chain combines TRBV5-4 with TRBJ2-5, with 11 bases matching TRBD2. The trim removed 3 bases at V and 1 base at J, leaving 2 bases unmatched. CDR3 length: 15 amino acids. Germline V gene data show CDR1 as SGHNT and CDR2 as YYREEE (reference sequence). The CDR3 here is CASSSLAGGQETQYF. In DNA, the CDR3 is TGTGCCAGCAGCTCCCTAGCGGGAGGCCAAGAGACCCAGTACTTC.

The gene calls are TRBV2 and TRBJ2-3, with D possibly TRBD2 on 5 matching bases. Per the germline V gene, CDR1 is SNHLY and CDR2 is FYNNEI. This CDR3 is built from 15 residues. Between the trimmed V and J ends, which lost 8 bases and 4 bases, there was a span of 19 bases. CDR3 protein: CASASGLRLSDTQYF. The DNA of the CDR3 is TGTGCCAGCGCGTCCGGACTCCGACTTTCAGATACGCAGTATTTT.

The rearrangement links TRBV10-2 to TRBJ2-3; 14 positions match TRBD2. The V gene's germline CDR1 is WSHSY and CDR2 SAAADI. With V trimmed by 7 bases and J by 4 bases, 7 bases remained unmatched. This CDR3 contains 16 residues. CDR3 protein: CASIRTSGRWADTQYF. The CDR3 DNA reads TGCGCCAGCATTAGGACTAGCGGGAGGTGGGCAGATACGCAGTATTTT.

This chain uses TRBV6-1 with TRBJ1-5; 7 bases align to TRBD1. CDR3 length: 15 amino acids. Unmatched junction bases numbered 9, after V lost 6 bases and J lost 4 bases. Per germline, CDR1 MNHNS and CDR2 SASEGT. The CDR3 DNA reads TGTGCCAGCAGAAACCGGGACAGACCTAATCAGCCCCAGCATTTT. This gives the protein CASRNRDRPNQPQHF.

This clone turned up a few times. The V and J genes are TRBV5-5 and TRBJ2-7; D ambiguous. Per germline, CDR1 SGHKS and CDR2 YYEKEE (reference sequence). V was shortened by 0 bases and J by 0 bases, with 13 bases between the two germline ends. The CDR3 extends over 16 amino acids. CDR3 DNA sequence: TGTGCCAGCAGCTTGGGAGGCATCCCAAGCTCCTACGAGCAGTACTTC. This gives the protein CASSLGGIPSSYEQYF.

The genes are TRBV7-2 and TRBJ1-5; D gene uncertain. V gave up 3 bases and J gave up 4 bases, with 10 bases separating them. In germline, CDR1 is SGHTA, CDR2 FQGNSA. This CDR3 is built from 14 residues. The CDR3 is CASSLLGLNQPQHF. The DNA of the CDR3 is TGTGCCAGCAGCTTGCTGGGGTTGAATCAGCCCCAGCATTTT. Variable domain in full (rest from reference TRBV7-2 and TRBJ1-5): GAGVSQSPSNKVTEKGKDVELRCDPISGHTALYWYRQSLGQGLEFLIYFQGNSAPDKSGLPSDRFSAERTGGSVSTLTIQRTQQEDSAVYLCASSLLGLNQPQHFGDGTRLSIL.

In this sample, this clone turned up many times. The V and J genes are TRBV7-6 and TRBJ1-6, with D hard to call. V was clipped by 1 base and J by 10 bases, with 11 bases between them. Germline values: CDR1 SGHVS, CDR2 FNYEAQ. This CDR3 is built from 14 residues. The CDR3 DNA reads TGTGCCAGCAGCTTAGGCGGGTATGGATCACCCCTCCACTTT. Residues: CASSLGGYGSPLHF.

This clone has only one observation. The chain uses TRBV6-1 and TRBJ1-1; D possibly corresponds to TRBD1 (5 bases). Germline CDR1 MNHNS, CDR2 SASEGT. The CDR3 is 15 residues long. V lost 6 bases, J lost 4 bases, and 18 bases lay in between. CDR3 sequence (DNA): TGTGCCAGCAGATCTCCAGGGAGGAGTGTCACTGAAGCTTTCTTT. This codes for CASRSPGRSVTEAFF.

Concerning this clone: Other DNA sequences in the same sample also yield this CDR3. In DNA form, the CDR3 reads TGCGCCAGCAGCTTGACAGCCTCTGGGGCCAACGTCCTGACTTTC. It yields the protein CASSLTASGANVLTF. This chain uses TRBV5-1 with TRBJ2-6; no clear D gene. Trimming removed 1 base from V and 0 bases from J, with 5 bases in between. The CDR3 extends over 15 amino acids. CDR1 and CDR2 from the germline V gene are SGHRS and YFSETQ.

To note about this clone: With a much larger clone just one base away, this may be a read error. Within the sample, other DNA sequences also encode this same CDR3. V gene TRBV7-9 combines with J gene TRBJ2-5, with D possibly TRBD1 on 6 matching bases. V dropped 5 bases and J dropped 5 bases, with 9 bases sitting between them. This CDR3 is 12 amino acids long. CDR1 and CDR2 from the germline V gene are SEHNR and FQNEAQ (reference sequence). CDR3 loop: CASSPQGETQYF. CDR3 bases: TGTGCCAGCAGCCCCCAGGGGGAGACCCAGTACTTC.

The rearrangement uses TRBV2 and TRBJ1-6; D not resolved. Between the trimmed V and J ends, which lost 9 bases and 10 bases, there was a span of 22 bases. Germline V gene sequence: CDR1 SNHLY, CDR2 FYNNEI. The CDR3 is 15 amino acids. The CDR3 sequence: CASSGGEGLWSPLHF. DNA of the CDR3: TGTGCCAGTTCGGGCGGGGAGGGTCTTTGGTCACCCCTCCACTTT.

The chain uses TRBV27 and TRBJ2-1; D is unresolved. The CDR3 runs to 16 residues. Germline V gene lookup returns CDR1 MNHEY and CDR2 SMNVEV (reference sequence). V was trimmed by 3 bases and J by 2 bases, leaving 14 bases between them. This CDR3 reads CASSFYAESPYNEQFF. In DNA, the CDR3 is TGTGCCAGCAGTTTTTACGCCGAAAGCCCCTACAATGAGCAGTTCTTC.

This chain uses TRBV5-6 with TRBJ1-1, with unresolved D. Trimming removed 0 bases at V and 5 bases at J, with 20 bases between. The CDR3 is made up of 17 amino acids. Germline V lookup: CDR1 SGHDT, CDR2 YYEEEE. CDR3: CASSLGYRYGSRTEAFF. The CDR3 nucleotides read TGTGCCAGCAGCTTGGGTTACAGATATGGTTCACGAACTGAAGCTTTCTTT.

The CDR3 region is CASKARWPLNTEAFF. The CDR3 DNA reads as TGTGCCAGTAAGGCCAGGTGGCCCTTAAACACTGAAGCTTTCTTT. This rearrangement joins TRBV19 to TRBJ1-1, with D unclear. The V end was cut by 7 bases, the J end by 2 bases, with 17 bases between. CDR3 size: 15 residues. The germline V gene encodes CDR1 LNHDA and CDR2 SQIVND (reference sequence).

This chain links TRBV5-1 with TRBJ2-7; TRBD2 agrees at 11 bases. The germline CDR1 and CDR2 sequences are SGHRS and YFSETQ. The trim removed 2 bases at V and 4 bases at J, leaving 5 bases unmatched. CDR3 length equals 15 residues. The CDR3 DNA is TGCGCCAGCAGCTTATCCGGGACTAGCGGTTACGAGCAGTACTTC. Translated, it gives CASSLSGTSGYEQYF.

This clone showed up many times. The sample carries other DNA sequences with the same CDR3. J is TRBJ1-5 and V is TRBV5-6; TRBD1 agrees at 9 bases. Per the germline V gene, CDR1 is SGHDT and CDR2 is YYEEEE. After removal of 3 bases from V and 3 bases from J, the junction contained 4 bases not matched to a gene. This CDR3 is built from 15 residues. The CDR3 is CASSSWDRDNQPQHF. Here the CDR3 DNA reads TGTGCCAGCAGCTCTTGGGACAGGGACAATCAGCCCCAGCATTTT.

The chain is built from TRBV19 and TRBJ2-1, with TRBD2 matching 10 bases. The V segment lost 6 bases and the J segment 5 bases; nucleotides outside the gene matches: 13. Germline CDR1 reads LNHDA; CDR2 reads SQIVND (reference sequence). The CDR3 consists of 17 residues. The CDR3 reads CASSLYRAGGLHNEQFF. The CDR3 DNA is TGTGCCAGTAGCTTATACCGAGCGGGAGGGCTCCACAATGAGCAGTTCTTC.